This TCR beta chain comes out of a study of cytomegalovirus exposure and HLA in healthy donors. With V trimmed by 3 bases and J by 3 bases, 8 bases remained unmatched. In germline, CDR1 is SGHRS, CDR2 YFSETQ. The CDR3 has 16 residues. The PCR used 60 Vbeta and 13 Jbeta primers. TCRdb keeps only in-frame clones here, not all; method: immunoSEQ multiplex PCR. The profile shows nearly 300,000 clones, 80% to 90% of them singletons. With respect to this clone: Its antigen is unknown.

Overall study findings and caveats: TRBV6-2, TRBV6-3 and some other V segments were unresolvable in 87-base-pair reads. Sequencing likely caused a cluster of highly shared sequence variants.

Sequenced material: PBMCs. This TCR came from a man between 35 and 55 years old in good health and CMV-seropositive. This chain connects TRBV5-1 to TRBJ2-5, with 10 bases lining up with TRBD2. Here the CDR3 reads CASSYLAGVSKETQYF. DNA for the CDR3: TGCGCCAGCAGCTATCTAGCGGGAGTCTCGAAAGAGACCCAGTACTTC.